Shown below are 19 T cell receptor beta chains from a single sample sequenced in a study of shared clonotypes between healthy human individuals. The repertoire was sequenced with immunoSEQ multiplex PCR; TCRdb's copy has only in-frame clones and lacks some. The sample yields roughly 2 million clones, less than 95% seen once. Naive CD8 cells were CD45RO-negative, positively selected for CCR7, excluding terminally differentiated effector memory CD45RA+ cells. The sequencing sample was made of naive CD8+ T cells sorted from blood. The receptors here all came from a man aged 18-30 years in good health.

The chain has TRBV6-5 and TRBJ2-1; D possibly corresponds to TRBD2 (7 bases). In germline, CDR1 is MNHEY, CDR2 SVGAGI. There are 14 residues in the CDR3. With 7 bases removed from V and 9 bases from J, the gap between germline ends came to 19 bases. The CDR3 here is CASTDRRGGGEQFF. In nucleotides, the CDR3 is TGTGCCAGCACCGATCGAAGGGGGGGTGGTGAGCAGTTCTTC.

The chain links TRBV18 to TRBJ2-3; TRBD2 matches 13 bases. From germline, CDR1 is KGHSH and CDR2 LQKENI. Losses at the gene ends were 3 bases for V and 3 bases for J; bases not matched to a gene: 6. This CDR3 is 17 amino acids long. DNA of the CDR3: TGTGCCAGCTCACCTATCCCGGGACTAGCGGGGACAGATACGCAGTATTTT. It is translated as CASSPIPGLAGTDTQYF.

This chain joins TRBV9 and TRBJ2-7; no reliable D call. V was trimmed by 0 bases and J by 5 bases, leaving 12 bases between them. Looked up from germline, CDR1 is SGDLS and CDR2 is YYNGEE. CDR3 length equals 14 residues. The CDR3 coding sequence is TGTGCCAGCAGCGTAGCCTTGCTTAACGACGAGCAGTACTTC. Protein: CASSVALLNDEQYF.

On this clone: Other DNA sequences within the sample encode an identical CDR3. The genes are TRBV30 and TRBJ1-6, with D possibly matching TRBD1 (6 bases). Germline V gene sequence: CDR1 GTSNPN, CDR2 SVGIG (reference sequence). This CDR3 has 13 residues. Trimming shortened V by 0 bases and J by 10 bases, and 10 bases separated the two germline ends. The DNA for the CDR3 is TGTGCCTGGAGTGTACAGGGAGGGTCACCCCTCCACTTT. Translation: CAWSVQGGSPLHF.

V gene TRBV4-3 combines with J gene TRBJ2-7; D tentatively fits TRBD1 or TRBD2 (7 bases each). Trimming shortened V by 1 base and J by 4 bases, and 32 bases separated the two germline ends. Per germline, CDR1 LGHNA and CDR2 YSLEER. This CDR3 comprises 21 residues. The CDR3 here is CASSQVRPWGRGGSSGYEQYF. Written as DNA, the CDR3 is TGCGCCAGCAGCCAAGTAAGACCCTGGGGCAGGGGGGGTAGTTCGGGGTACGAGCAGTACTTC.

The rearrangement uses TRBV13 and TRBJ2-2; a possible D gene is TRBD1 (5 bases). CDR1 and CDR2 from the germline V gene are PRHDT and FYEKMQ (reference sequence). This CDR3 is 17 amino acids long. V was clipped by 5 bases and J by 4 bases, with 20 bases between them. The CDR3, as DNA: TGTGCCAGCAGCGGTCCCCAGGGCGATAGTAGCACCGGGGAGCTGTTTTTT. Encoded protein: CASSGPQGDSSTGELFF.

This sequence joins TRBV28 and TRBJ1-5; 9 bases fit TRBD1. Trimming took 1 base from V and 5 from J; bases not matched to a gene: 3. Germline V gene data show CDR1 as MDHEN and CDR2 as SYDVKM. CDR3 length equals 15 residues. CDR3 in amino acids: CASSLLGQGDQPQHF. The CDR3 bases are TGTGCCAGCAGTTTATTGGGACAGGGCGATCAGCCCCAGCATTTT.

This chain connects TRBV19 to TRBJ2-6; 7 bases map to TRBD1. J gave up 0 bases and V 3 bases, and 11 bases lay outside the gene matches. CDR3 length: 19 amino acids. Germline V CDR1 and CDR2: LNHDA, SQIVND (reference sequence). CDR3 in DNA: TGTGCCAGTAGTATTGGAGAGGACAGGAGTCCCTCTGGGGCCAACGTCCTGACTTTC. Its protein product is CASSIGEDRSPSGANVLTF.

This clone was seen only once. In the same sample, other DNA sequences code for this CDR3. V usage is TRBV27 and J usage is TRBJ1-6; D not resolved. Germline CDR1 MNHEY, CDR2 SMNVEV (reference sequence). This CDR3 is 15 amino acids long. Trimming took off 2 bases at V and 2 bases at J, with 7 bases between the two ends. In DNA, the CDR3 is TGTGCCAGCAGTTTAGGCGGAACCTATAATTCACCCCTCCACTTT. The encoded protein is CASSLGGTYNSPLHF.

This sequence joins TRBV9 and TRBJ1-3; D uncertain. Germline V gene sequence: CDR1 SGDLS, CDR2 YYNGEE. This CDR3 is built from 13 residues. The ends were cut back, 4 bases at V and 2 bases at J, with 7 bases in the middle. The CDR3 sequence: CASSSVPGNTIYF. The CDR3, as DNA: TGTGCCAGCAGCTCCGTTCCTGGAAACACCATATATTTT.

The CDR3 coding sequence is TGTGCCAGCAGCACGGGGGACAGTCAAGAGACCCAGTACTTC. It is translated as CASSTGDSQETQYF. The V and J genes are TRBV13 and TRBJ2-5, with a tentative D call TRBD1 (7 bases). Germline values: CDR1 PRHDT, CDR2 FYEKMQ (reference sequence). CDR3 length: 14 residues. V lost 5 bases to trimming and J lost 2 bases, with 12 bases between them.

V gene TRBV27 combines with J gene TRBJ2-5; unclear D gene. The tail of the sequence fits TRBJ2-7 better, so the J call may be wrong. There are 12 residues in the CDR3. Germline lookup yields CDR1 MNHEY and CDR2 SMNVEV (reference sequence). CDR3: CASSGDSVEQYF. CDR3 sequence (DNA): TGTGCCAGCAGTGGAGATTCGGTCGAGCAGTACTTC.

This chain connects TRBV27 to TRBJ2-7, with D perhaps TRBD1 or TRBD2 (5 bases each). This CDR3 contains 14 residues. V was shortened by 6 bases and J by 2 bases, with 14 bases between the two germline ends. Germline CDR1 reads MNHEY; CDR2 reads SMNVEV (reference sequence). The DNA for the CDR3 is TGTGCCAGCAGCCATTGGGGGTCCACCTACGAGCAGTACTTC. Translation: CASSHWGSTYEQYF.

This clone was seen once. The chain combines TRBV6-6 with TRBJ2-7, with 7 bases matching TRBD1. The trim removed 6 bases at V and 7 bases at J, leaving 9 bases unmatched. Germline CDR1 and CDR2: MNHNY and SVGAGI (reference sequence). The CDR3 loop spans 13 amino acids. In nucleotides, the CDR3 is TGTGCCAGCAGGGCGGCAGGGGGATGGGAGCAGTACTTC. Its translation: CASRAAGGWEQYF.

V gene TRBV10-2 combines with J gene TRBJ2-4; 13 nucleotides match TRBD2. CDR3 size: 17 residues. The V gene end was trimmed by 5 bases and the J gene end by 8 bases; junction bases not matched to a gene: 12. Germline V gene data show CDR1 as WSHSY and CDR2 as SAAADI. Here the CDR3 reads CASSPGLAGELKDIQYF. The CDR3 nucleotides are TGCGCCAGCAGTCCAGGACTAGCGGGGGAGCTCAAGGACATTCAGTACTTC.

CDR3 in DNA: TGTGCCAGCAGCTTGTCTTTGGGCAGGGAGGTCGGAAAACTGTTTTTT. Translation gives CASSLSLGREVGKLFF. The J gene is TRBJ1-4, the V gene TRBV5-6, with a possible D match to TRBD1 (5 bases). V lost 1 base and J 10 bases, leaving 20 bases between the germline ends. Germline V gene data show CDR1 as SGHDT and CDR2 as YYEEEE. This CDR3 is built from 16 residues.

The chain has TRBV2 and TRBJ2-6, with 11 bases identical to TRBD2. CDR3 size: 20 residues. V lost 3 bases to trimming and J lost 0 bases; unmatched junction nucleotides: 10. In germline, CDR1 is SNHLY, CDR2 FYNNEI. The chain's CDR3 is CASSDALAGEPSSGANVLTF. In DNA, the CDR3 is TGTGCCAGCAGTGATGCACTAGCGGGAGAGCCTAGCTCTGGGGCCAACGTCCTGACTTTC.

For this clone: Other DNA sequences of this sample code for an identical CDR3. The gene calls are TRBV7-9 and TRBJ1-1, with D perhaps matching TRBD1 (6 bases). The germline CDR1 and CDR2 sequences are SEHNR and FQNEAQ (reference sequence). The V gene lost 5 bases and the J gene lost 1 base, with 11 bases spanning the gap. The CDR3 is 14 amino acids. CDR3 amino acids: CASSPLGGNTEAFF. The CDR3 DNA reads TGTGCCAGCAGCCCCTTAGGGGGGAACACTGAAGCTTTCTTT.

This clone was seen just once. The chain joins TRBV19 to TRBJ2-7; 8 nucleotides align to TRBD1. Germline V CDR1 and CDR2: LNHDA, SQIVND (reference sequence). The CDR3 is 15 amino acids. The trim removed 5 bases at V and 2 bases at J, leaving 8 bases unmatched. Written as DNA, the CDR3 is TGTGCCAGTAGTTTCACAGGGACAGGCACCTACGAGCAGTACTTC. Its translation: CASSFTGTGTYEQYF.